What follows are 30 T cell receptor beta chains derived from one specimen sequenced in a study of technical replicates of blood from several donors. Assay: immunoSEQ multiplex PCR; the TCRdb copy retains only in-frame clones and omits some. The table includes 85,000 or so clones, around 94% detected once. Material: T cells isolated from PBMCs. All receptors come from a human donor in good health.

This rearrangement joins TRBV7-9 to TRBJ2-1, with TRBD2 identical over 10 bases. The CDR3 length is 15 residues. V shed 1 base and J 6 bases; nucleotides not matched to a gene: 3. The germline gives CDR1 SEHNR, CDR2 FQNEAQ (reference sequence). CDR3 protein: CASSLVAGGSNEQFF. The CDR3, as DNA: TGTGCCAGCAGCTTAGTAGCGGGAGGAAGCAATGAGCAGTTCTTC.

This chain links TRBV14 with TRBJ1-2; 7 positions match TRBD1. The CDR3 consists of 17 residues. With V trimmed by 4 bases and J by 1 base, 12 bases remained unmatched. From germline, CDR1 is SGHDN and CDR2 FVKESK. CDR3 DNA sequence: TGTGCCAGCAGCCGATCGACAGGGCATCAACTTAACTATGGCTACACCTTC. Protein sequence: CASSRSTGHQLNYGYTF.

The chain joins TRBV28 to TRBJ2-7, with D unclear. With 2 bases removed from V and 4 bases from J, the gap between germline ends came to 15 bases. The length of the CDR3 is 15 residues. CDR1 MDHEN and CDR2 SYDVKM come from the germline V gene. The CDR3 spells CASSLPYTAGYEQYF. The CDR3 DNA reads TGTGCCAGCAGTTTACCATATACGGCAGGATACGAGCAGTACTTC.

This clone appeared once. The chain has TRBV19 and TRBJ2-5; TRBD2 is a possible D gene (5 bases). Looked up from germline, CDR1 is LNHDA and CDR2 is SQIVND (reference sequence). V lost 7 bases to trimming and J lost 5 bases, with 11 bases between them. The CDR3 runs 12 residues. CDR3 in DNA: TGTGCCAGTACCCCCGGCGGGGAGACCCAGTACTTC. Translated, it gives CASTPGGETQYF.

A single count supports this clone. V and J are TRBV7-8 and TRBJ2-7; no definite D call. CDR3 length: 13 residues. The germline V gene encodes CDR1 SGHVS and CDR2 FQNEAQ. V was shortened by 5 bases and J by 3 bases, with 11 bases between the two germline ends. Here the CDR3 reads CASSVDTYYEQYF. CDR3 nucleotide sequence: TGTGCCAGCAGCGTTGACACATACTACGAGCAGTACTTC.

The chain couples TRBV28 to TRBJ2-1; TRBD2 aligns across 8 bases. The germline V gene has CDR1 MDHEN and CDR2 SYDVKM. This CDR3 has 16 residues. After removal of 2 bases from V and 4 bases from J, the junction contained 7 bases not matched to a gene. The CDR3 sequence is CASSLNPLADYNEQFF. The CDR3 DNA follows: TGTGCCAGCAGTTTAAATCCACTAGCGGATTACAATGAGCAGTTCTTC.

J is TRBJ1-2 and V is TRBV28; D is undetermined. The CDR3 extends over 12 amino acids. Deletions cut 4 bases from V and 4 bases from J, with 7 bases between. Germline CDR1 reads MDHEN; CDR2 reads SYDVKM. The CDR3 nucleotides read TGTGCCAGCAGTTCGGAGCCCTATGGCTACACCTTC. Protein product: CASSSEPYGYTF.

The rearrangement links TRBV10-3 to TRBJ2-3, with no clear D. From germline, CDR1 is ENHRY and CDR2 SYGVKD. The V gene lost 0 bases and the J gene lost 6 bases, with 7 bases spanning the gap. The CDR3 is 13 amino acids. In nucleotides, the CDR3 is TGTGCCATCAGTGAGTCGCGGTGGGATACGCAGTATTTT. The encoded protein is CAISESRWDTQYF.

The chain combines TRBV7-7 with TRBJ2-5; 9 positions match TRBD1. CDR1 is SSHAT and CDR2 is FNYEAQ in the germline V gene (reference sequence). The V segment lost 5 bases and the J segment 5 bases; nucleotides outside the gene matches: 6. The CDR3 covers 14 residues. The CDR3 nucleotides read TGTGCCAGCAGCGGAGACAGGGGGTGGGAGACCCAGTACTTC. This sequence encodes CASSGDRGWETQYF.

This clone was seen just once. The chain joins TRBV2 to TRBJ1-3, with 7 positions matching TRBD1. The V and J ends lost 7 bases and 0 bases, in that order; junction bases with no gene match: 6. The CDR3 extends over 15 amino acids. The germline V gene has CDR1 SNHLY and CDR2 FYNNEI. The CDR3 is CASTEGQTSGNTIYF. CDR3 nucleotide sequence: TGTGCCAGCACCGAGGGACAGACCTCTGGAAACACCATATATTTT.

This clone was counted once. V and J are TRBV6-5 and TRBJ1-1, with 10 bases identical to TRBD1. Per germline, CDR1 MNHEY and CDR2 SVGAGI. With V trimmed by 6 bases and J by 3 bases, 4 bases remained unmatched. The CDR3 is 14 amino acids. The CDR3 nucleotides are TGTGCCAGCAGGGGGACAGGGGACCACACTGAAGCTTTCTTT. This sequence encodes CASRGTGDHTEAFF.

This clone was recorded only once. The CDR3 region is CASSPWASGGGNEQFF. The CDR3, as DNA: TGTGCCAGCAGCCCATGGGCTAGCGGGGGCGGGAATGAGCAGTTCTTC. J is TRBJ2-1 and V is TRBV9; 10 bases match TRBD2. Losses at the gene ends were 4 bases for V and 7 bases for J; bases not matched to a gene: 11. From germline, CDR1 is SGDLS and CDR2 YYNGEE. CDR3 size: 16 residues. The full variable domain, its missing parts supplied by reference TRBV9 and TRBJ2-1, is DSGVTQTPKHLITATGQRVTLRCSPRSGDLSVYWYQQSLDQGLQFLIQYYNGEERAKGNILERFSAQQFPDLHSELNLSSLELGDSALYFCASSPWASGGGNEQFFGPGTRLTVL.

CDR3 DNA sequence: TGTGCCAGCAGCTTATCAGTTCGGCCTAGCGGGAGGAATGTCCACGAGCAGTACTTC. This encodes CASSLSVRPSGRNVHEQYF. The chain is built from TRBV7-8 and TRBJ2-7; 11 bases align to TRBD2. The germline CDR1 and CDR2 sequences are SGHVS and FQNEAQ. Germline trimming cut 2 bases from V and 5 bases from J; bases unmatched to any gene: 17. This CDR3 has 19 residues.

The chain carries TRBV14 and TRBJ2-5; TRBD2 matches at 11 bases. Germline assignment: CDR1 SGHDN and CDR2 FVKESK. This CDR3 contains 13 residues. V was pared by 6 bases and J by 7 bases, with 4 bases of the junction left unmatched. CDR3 loop: CASSKTSGATQYF. In nucleotides, the CDR3 is TGTGCCAGCAGTAAGACTAGCGGGGCGACCCAGTACTTC.

This chain joins TRBV18 and TRBJ2-7; 8 nucleotides align to TRBD1. J gave up 2 bases and V 3 bases, and 0 bases lay outside the gene matches. The CDR3 is made up of 13 amino acids. Per germline, CDR1 KGHSH and CDR2 LQKENI. The CDR3 nucleotides read TGTGCCAGCTCACCGACAGGGGCCTACGAGCAGTACTTC. Translated: CASSPTGAYEQYF.

V gene TRBV15 combines with J gene TRBJ1-5; no definite D call. The V end was cut by 2 bases, the J end by 0 bases, with 8 bases between. Germline V CDR1 and CDR2: LNHNV, YYDKDF (reference sequence). This CDR3 has 15 residues. The DNA for the CDR3 is TGTGCCACCAGCAGAATTAGCTTTAGCAATCAGCCCCAGCATTTT. It codes for CATSRISFSNQPQHF.

The rearrangement joins TRBV29-1 to TRBJ2-1; 8 positions match TRBD1. This CDR3 region has 15 residues. CDR1 is SQVTM and CDR2 is ANQGSEA in the germline V gene. V shed 6 bases and J 1 base; nucleotides not matched to a gene: 8. The CDR3 sequence: CSVDNRGLSYNEQFF. DNA of the CDR3: TGCAGCGTAGACAACAGGGGGTTATCCTACAATGAGCAGTTCTTC.

The rearrangement uses TRBV28 and TRBJ2-7; 8 bases agree with TRBD1. The V gene's germline CDR1 is MDHEN and CDR2 SYDVKM. Losses at the gene ends were 1 base for V and 0 bases for J; bases not matched to a gene: 2. The CDR3 length is 15 residues. CDR3 sequence: CASSLSRGPSYEQYF. In nucleotides, the CDR3 is TGTGCCAGCAGTTTATCCAGGGGGCCCTCCTACGAGCAGTACTTC.

This chain links TRBV5-4 with TRBJ2-5, with TRBD2 matching 12 bases. The V gene's germline CDR1 is SGHNT and CDR2 YYREEE (reference sequence). Trimming at V came to 3 bases and at J to 4 bases, leaving 7 bases not matched to a gene. The CDR3 has 16 residues. CDR3 in DNA: TGTGCCAGCAGCTCCGCTAGCGGGGGGGCCTTAGAGACCCAGTACTTC. Protein sequence: CASSSASGGALETQYF.

The table lists this clone with a count of one. Other nucleotide sequences in the sample specify the same CDR3. The chain uses TRBV5-1 and TRBJ1-1; no clear D gene. V lost 4 bases, J lost 3 bases, and 7 bases lay in between. CDR1 and CDR2 (germline): SGHRS, YFSETQ. The length of the CDR3 is 12 residues. The CDR3 reads CASSLTDTEAFF. CDR3 DNA sequence: TGCGCCAGCAGCCTCACTGACACTGAAGCTTTCTTT.

The CDR3, as DNA: TGTGCCAGCAGTGAATTCAGGGATCCACTTCCAGAAGAGACCCAGTACTTC. Translation gives CASSEFRDPLPEETQYF. The V and J genes are TRBV6-1 and TRBJ2-5, with TRBD1 as a possible D gene (5 bases). From germline, CDR1 is MNHNS and CDR2 SASEGT. This CDR3 is 17 amino acids long. The V end was cut by 2 bases, the J end by 3 bases, with 19 bases between.

The chain has TRBV4-1 and TRBJ2-1; 8 positions agree with TRBD2. Unmatched junction bases numbered 7, after V lost 3 bases and J lost 6 bases. The CDR3 is made up of 15 amino acids. CDR1 is MGHRA and CDR2 is YSYEKL in the germline V gene. The CDR3 nucleotides are TGCGCCAGCAGCCAGGGAAGCGGGAGACGCAATGAGCAGTTCTTC. Encoded protein: CASSQGSGRRNEQFF.

The chain uses TRBV9 and TRBJ2-5; weak D call: TRBD1 (6 bases). Trimming pared 3 bases from V and 1 base from J, leaving 13 bases between. The length of the CDR3 is 15 residues. CDR1 and CDR2 from the germline V gene are SGDLS and YYNGEE. The CDR3 DNA follows: TGTGCCAGCAGCGGGGGAACAGGGTTCCAAGAGACCCAGTACTTC. This sequence encodes CASSGGTGFQETQYF.

The chain employs TRBV7-9 and TRBJ1-5, with 9 bases fitting TRBD1. The CDR3 has 17 amino acids. Germline CDR1 is SEHNR and CDR2 is FQNEAQ (reference sequence). J gave up 3 bases and V 5 bases, and 11 bases lay outside the gene matches. CDR3 loop: CASSTTLGQGHNQPQHF. CDR3 nucleotides: TGTGCCAGCAGCACTACTTTGGGACAGGGACACAATCAGCCCCAGCATTTT.

The CDR3 DNA reads TGTGCCAGCAGCCCAGGGGCCCTAGCGGGAGTAGGAGAGCAGTACTTC. The encoded protein is CASSPGALAGVGEQYF. The J gene is TRBJ2-7, the V gene TRBV4-2; 10 bases are a match to TRBD2. V lost 4 bases and J lost 7; bases outside the gene matches: 13. The CDR3 totals 16 residues. The germline V gene has CDR1 LGHNA and CDR2 YNFKEQ.

This chain uses TRBV12-5 with TRBJ2-7, with a tentative D call TRBD1 (6 bases). Trimming stripped 2 bases from V and 6 bases from J, with 8 bases between. CDR1 LGHNT and CDR2 FRNRAP come from the germline V gene. The CDR3 runs 12 residues. CDR3 sequence (DNA): TGTGCTAGTGGTTTGTCCAGGGGCGAGCAGTACTTC. As protein: CASGLSRGEQYF.

The genes are TRBV6-5 and TRBJ1-3; 9 bases line up with TRBD1. There are 16 residues in the CDR3. Germline assignment: CDR1 MNHEY and CDR2 SVGAGI. The V segment lost 3 bases and the J segment 0 bases; nucleotides outside the gene matches: 3. CDR3 protein: CASSYYRGLSGNTIYF. Written as DNA, the CDR3 is TGTGCCAGCAGTTATTACAGGGGGCTCTCTGGAAACACCATATATTTT.

The chain couples TRBV12-5 to TRBJ2-3; TRBD2 matches 16 bases. The CDR3 extends over 18 amino acids. J lost 4 bases, V lost 5 bases, and 9 bases had no gene match. Germline lookup yields CDR1 LGHNT and CDR2 FRNRAP. Here the CDR3 DNA reads TGTGCTAGTGGTAACCTAACCGGGACTAGCGGGGGGGCAGATACGCAGTATTTT. The encoded protein is CASGNLTGTSGGADTQYF.

The genes are TRBV2 and TRBJ1-2; no clear D gene. The CDR3 has 12 amino acids. Looked up from germline, CDR1 is SNHLY and CDR2 is FYNNEI. The chain's CDR3 is CASAWVNYGYTF. The CDR3 region has the DNA TGTGCTTCAGCGTGGGTAAACTATGGCTACACCTTC.

This sequence joins TRBV14 and TRBJ1-2; a possible D gene is TRBD1 (6 bases). Germline CDR1 and CDR2: SGHDN and FVKESK. The V end was cut by 0 bases, the J end by 8 bases, with 16 bases between. The CDR3 loop spans 15 amino acids. This CDR3 is CASSQDLSQGKGYTF. DNA of the CDR3: TGTGCCAGCAGCCAAGATCTTAGCCAGGGGAAAGGCTACACCTTC.